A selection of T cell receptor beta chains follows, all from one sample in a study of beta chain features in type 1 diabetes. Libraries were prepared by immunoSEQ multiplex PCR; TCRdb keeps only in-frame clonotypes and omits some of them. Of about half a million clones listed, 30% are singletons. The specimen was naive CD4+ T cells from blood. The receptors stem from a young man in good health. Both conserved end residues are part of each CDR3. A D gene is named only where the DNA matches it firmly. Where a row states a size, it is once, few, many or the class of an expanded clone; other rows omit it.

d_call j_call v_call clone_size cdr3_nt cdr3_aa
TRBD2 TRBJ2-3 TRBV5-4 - TGTGCCAGCAGCTTGGCCCCGAGCGGGACGGGCACAGATACGCAGTATTTT CASSLAPSGTGTDTQYF
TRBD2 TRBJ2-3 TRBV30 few TGTGCCTGGAATTCTCCAGGGACTATCACAGATACGCAGTATTTT CAWNSPGTITDTQYF
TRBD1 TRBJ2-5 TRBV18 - TGTGCCAGCTCACTATCGGGACAGGTCCAAGAGACCCAGTACTTC CASSLSGQVQETQYF
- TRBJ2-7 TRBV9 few TGTGCCAGCAGCGTAGATGGGGGCGAGCAGTACTTC CASSVDGGEQYF
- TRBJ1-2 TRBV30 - TGTGCCTGGAGTCCACATGGGGTTGGCTACACCTTC CAWSPHGVGYTF
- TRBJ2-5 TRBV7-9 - TGTGCCAGCAGCCGGGACTCGGGGACCCAGTACTTC CASSRDSGTQYF
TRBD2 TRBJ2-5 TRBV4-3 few TGCGCCAGCAGCCTGCGGCTAGCGGCAGAGACCCAGTACTTC CASSLRLAAETQYF
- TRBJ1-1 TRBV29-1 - TGCAGCGTTGAAGGCCAGAACACTGAAGCTTTCTTT CSVEGQNTEAFF
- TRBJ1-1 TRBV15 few TGTGCCACCAGCAGAGATTGGAGGAACACTGAAGCTTTCTTT CATSRDWRNTEAFF
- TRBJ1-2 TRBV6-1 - TGTGCCAGCAGTGAAGATCCTATCTATGGCTACACCTTC CASSEDPIYGYTF
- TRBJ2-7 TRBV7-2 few TGTGCCAGCAGCTTATCGGGTGAGCAGTACTTC CASSLSGEQYF
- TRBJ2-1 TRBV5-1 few TGCGCCAGCAGCCCACAGCAGGGAACTCTGTACAATGAGCAGTTCTTC CASSPQQGTLYNEQFF
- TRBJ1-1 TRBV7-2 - TGTGCCAGCAGCTTAAACGGGGAGAACACTGAAGCTTTCTTT CASSLNGENTEAFF
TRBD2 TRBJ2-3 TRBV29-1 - TGCAGCGCTAGCGGGAGTTCTACAGATACGCAGTATTTT CSASGSSTDTQYF
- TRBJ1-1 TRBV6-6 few TGTGCCACCGGCGGCCCTCCAGGGAAGACTGAAGCTTTCTTT CATGGPPGKTEAFF
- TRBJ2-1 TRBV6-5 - TGTGCCAGCAGTTACTCCGCCAGTAGCGATGAGCAGTTCTTC CASSYSASSDEQFF
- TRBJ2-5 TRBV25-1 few TGTGCCAGCAGCCAGCTAGGGGGGCGTTTACTATCCCAGTACTTC CASSQLGGRLLSQYF
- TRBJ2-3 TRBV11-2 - TGTGCCAGCAGCAAGACAGGAGCGTATAGCACAGATACGCAGTATTTT CASSKTGAYSTDTQYF